The T cell receptor beta chain under discussion was sequenced for a study of cytomegalovirus exposure and HLA in healthy donors. Across the whole study: A subsequent analysis stated that the 110 or so validation repertoires were run on the same platform as the roughly 670 first-cohort repertoires. The study, taken as a whole, reports: In vitro, a few CMV-associated chains proved specific for CMV antigens. A subsequent analysis found that TCR clusters from the first cohort also tended to co-occur in the 90 to 150 validation repertoires, with about 95% of cluster scores above 0. Listed as cytomegalovirus-associated were 150 to 200 TCR beta chains.

The assay was immunoSEQ multiplex PCR, and TCRdb's table has in-frame clones only and misses some. The repertoire includes 150,000 to 200,000 clones, roughly 80% of them detected once, and around 2.8% sits in the top ten. In germline, CDR1 is SQVTM, CDR2 ANQGSEA. This CDR3 comprises 12 residues. V lost 5 bases, J lost 1 base, and 8 bases lay in between. Points on this clone: What it recognizes is unknown.

The J gene is TRBJ1-2, the V gene TRBV29-1; no definite D call. Sequenced material: PBMCs. This TCR came from a young woman in good health and CMV-seropositive. The CDR3: CSVMVSNYGYTF. CDR3 in DNA: TGCAGCGTTATGGTTAGTAACTATGGCTACACCTTC.